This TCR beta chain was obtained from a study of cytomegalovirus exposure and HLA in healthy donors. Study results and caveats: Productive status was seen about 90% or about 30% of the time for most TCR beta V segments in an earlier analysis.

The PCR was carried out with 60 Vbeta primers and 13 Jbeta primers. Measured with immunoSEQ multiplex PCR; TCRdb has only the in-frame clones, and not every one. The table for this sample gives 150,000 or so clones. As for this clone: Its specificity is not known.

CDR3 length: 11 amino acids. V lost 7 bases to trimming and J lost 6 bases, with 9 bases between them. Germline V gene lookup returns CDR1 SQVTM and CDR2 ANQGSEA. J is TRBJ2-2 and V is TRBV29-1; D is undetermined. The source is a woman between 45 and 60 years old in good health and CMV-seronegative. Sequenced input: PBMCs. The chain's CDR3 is CSGNSAGELFF. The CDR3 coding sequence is TGCAGCGGAAATTCGGCCGGGGAGCTGTTTTTT.